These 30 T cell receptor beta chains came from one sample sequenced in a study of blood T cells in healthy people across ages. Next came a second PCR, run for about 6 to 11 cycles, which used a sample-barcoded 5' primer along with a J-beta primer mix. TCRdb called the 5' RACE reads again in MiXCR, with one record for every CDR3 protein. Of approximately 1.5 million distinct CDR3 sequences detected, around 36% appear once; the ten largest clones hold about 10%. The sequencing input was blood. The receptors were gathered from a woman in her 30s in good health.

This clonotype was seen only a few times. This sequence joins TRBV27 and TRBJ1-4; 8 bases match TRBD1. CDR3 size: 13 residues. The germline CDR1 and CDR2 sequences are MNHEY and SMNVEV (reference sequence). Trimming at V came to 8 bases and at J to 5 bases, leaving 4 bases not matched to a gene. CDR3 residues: CASSGGPNEKLFF. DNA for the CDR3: TGTGCCAGCTCAGGGGGCCCAAATGAAAAACTGTTTTTT.

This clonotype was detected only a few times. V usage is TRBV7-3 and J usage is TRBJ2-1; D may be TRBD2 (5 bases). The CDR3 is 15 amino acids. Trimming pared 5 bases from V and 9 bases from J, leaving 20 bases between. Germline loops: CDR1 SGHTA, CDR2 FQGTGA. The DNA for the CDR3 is TGTGCCAGCAGCCCTCTACTAGACCCCATTGGTGAGCAGTTCTTC. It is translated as CASSPLLDPIGEQFF.

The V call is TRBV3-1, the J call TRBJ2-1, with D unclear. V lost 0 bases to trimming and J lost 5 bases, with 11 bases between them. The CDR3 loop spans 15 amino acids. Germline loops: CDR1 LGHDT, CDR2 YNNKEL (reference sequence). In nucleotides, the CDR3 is TGTGCCAGCAGCCAAGAACAGCTGTCCCACAATGAGCAGTTCTTC. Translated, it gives CASSQEQLSHNEQFF.

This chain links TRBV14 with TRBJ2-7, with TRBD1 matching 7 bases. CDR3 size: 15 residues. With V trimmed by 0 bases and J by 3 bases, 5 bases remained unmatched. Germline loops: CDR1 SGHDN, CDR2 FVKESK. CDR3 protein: CASSQDLGQNYEQYF. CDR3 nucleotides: TGTGCCAGCAGCCAAGATCTGGGACAGAACTACGAGCAGTACTTC.

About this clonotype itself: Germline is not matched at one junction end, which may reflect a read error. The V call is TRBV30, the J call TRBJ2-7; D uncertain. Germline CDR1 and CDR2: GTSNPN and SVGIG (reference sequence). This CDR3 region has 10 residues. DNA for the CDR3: TGTGCCTGGGGCGTCCGCGAGCGGTACTTC. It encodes CAWGVRERYF.

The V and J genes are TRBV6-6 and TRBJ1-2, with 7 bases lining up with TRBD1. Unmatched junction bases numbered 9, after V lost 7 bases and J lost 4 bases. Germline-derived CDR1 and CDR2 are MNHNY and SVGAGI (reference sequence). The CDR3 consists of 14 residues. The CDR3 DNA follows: TGTGCCAGCAACCAGGGGGTTGTTAGCTATGGCTACACCTTC. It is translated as CASNQGVVSYGYTF.

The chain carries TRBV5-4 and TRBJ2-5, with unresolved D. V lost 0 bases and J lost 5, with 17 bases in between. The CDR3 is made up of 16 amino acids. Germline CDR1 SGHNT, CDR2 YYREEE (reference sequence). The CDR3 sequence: CASSLERYRASETQYF. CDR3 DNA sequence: TGTGCCAGCAGCTTGGAGCGCTACAGAGCATCCGAGACCCAGTACTTC.

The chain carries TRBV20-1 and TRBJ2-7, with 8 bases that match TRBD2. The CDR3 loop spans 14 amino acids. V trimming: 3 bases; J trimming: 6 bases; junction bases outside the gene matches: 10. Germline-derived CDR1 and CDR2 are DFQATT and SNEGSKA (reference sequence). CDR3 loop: CSASDSGGVSEQYF. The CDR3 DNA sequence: TGCAGTGCTAGTGACTCCGGGGGGGTTAGCGAGCAGTACTTC.

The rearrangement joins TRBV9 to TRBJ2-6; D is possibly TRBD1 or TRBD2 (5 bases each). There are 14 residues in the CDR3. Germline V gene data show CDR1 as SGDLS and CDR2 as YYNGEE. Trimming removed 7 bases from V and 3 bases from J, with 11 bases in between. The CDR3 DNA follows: TGTGCCAGCGGGGGTACGCTTGGGGCCAACGTCCTGACTTTC. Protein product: CASGGTLGANVLTF.

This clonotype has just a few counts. The CDR3 reads CASSPTGWDTGELFF. The CDR3, as DNA: TGTGCCAGCAGCCCAACAGGGTGGGACACCGGGGAGCTGTTTTTT. The chain recombines TRBV13 with TRBJ2-2, with D tentatively TRBD1 (6 bases). Germline lookup yields CDR1 PRHDT and CDR2 FYEKMQ (reference sequence). V lost 5 bases and J lost 3, with 13 bases in between. The CDR3 extends over 15 amino acids.

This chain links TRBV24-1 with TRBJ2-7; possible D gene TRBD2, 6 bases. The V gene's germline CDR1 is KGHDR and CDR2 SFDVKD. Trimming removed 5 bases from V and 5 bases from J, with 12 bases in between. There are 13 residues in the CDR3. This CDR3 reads CATSAPGVHEQYF. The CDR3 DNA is TGTGCCACCAGTGCCCCGGGGGTCCACGAGCAGTACTTC.

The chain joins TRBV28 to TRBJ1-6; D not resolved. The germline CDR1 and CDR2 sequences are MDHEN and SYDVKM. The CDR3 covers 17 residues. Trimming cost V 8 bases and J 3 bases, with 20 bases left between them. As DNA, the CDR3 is TGTGCCAGCCAGATAAAGGAGACGGAAATCTATAATTCACCCCTCCACTTT. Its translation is CASQIKETEIYNSPLHF.

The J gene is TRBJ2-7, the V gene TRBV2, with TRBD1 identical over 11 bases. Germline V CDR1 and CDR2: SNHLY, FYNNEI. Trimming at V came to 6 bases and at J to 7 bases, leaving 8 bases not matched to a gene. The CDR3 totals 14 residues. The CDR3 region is CASRKGTGGGEQYF. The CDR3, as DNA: TGTGCCAGCAGAAAGGGGACAGGGGGGGGAGAGCAGTACTTC.

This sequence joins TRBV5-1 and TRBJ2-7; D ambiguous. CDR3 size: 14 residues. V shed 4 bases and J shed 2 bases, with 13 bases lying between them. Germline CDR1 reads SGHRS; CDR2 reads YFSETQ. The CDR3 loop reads CASSARGHTYEQYF. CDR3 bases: TGCGCCAGCAGCGCCCGCGGCCATACCTACGAGCAGTACTTC.

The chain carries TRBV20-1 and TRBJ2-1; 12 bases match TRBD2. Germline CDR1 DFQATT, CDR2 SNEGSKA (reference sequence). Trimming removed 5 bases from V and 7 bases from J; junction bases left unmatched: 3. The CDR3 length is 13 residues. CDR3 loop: CSAPSGRGNEQFF. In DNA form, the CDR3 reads TGCAGTGCTCCTAGCGGGAGGGGGAATGAGCAGTTCTTC.

CDR3 protein: CSAVVGSYGYTF. DNA for the CDR3: TGCAGTGCGGTTGTAGGGAGCTATGGCTACACCTTC. The chain links TRBV20-1 to TRBJ1-2; D gene unclear. Germline assignment: CDR1 DFQATT and CDR2 SNEGSKA (reference sequence). With 6 bases removed from V and 4 bases from J, the gap between germline ends came to 12 bases. The CDR3 is 12 amino acids.

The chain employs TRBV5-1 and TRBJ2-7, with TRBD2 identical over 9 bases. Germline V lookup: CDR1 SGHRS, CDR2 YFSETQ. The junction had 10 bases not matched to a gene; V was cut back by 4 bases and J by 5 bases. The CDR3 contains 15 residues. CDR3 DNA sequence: TGCGCCAGCAGCATTTATAGCGGGAGTGGAAACGAGCAGTACTTC. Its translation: CASSIYSGSGNEQYF. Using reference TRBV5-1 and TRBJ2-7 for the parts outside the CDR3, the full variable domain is KAGVTQTPRYLIKTRGQQVTLSCSPISGHRSVSWYQQTPGQGLQFLFEYFSETQRNKGNFPGRFSGRQFSNSRSEMNVSTLELGDSALYLCASSIYSGSGNEQYFGPGTRLTVT.

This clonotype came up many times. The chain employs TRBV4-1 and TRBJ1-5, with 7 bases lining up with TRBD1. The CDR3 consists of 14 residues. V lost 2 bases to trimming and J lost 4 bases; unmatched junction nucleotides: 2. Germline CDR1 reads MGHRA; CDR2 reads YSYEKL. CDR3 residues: CASSQNRGNQPQHF. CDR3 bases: TGCGCCAGCAGCCAAAACAGGGGAAATCAGCCCCAGCATTTT.

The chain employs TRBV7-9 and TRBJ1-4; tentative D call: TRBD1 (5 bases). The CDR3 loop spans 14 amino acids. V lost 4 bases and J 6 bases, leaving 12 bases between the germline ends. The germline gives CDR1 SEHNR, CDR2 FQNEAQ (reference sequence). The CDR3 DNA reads TGTGCCAGCAGCTCGACAGTAGGGTATGAAAAACTGTTTTTT. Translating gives CASSSTVGYEKLFF.

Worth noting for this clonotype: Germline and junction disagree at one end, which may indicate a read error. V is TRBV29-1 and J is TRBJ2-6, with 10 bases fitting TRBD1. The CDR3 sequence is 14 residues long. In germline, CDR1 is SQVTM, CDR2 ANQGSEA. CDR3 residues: CGVGTGAGANVLTF. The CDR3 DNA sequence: TGCGGCGTCGGGACAGGGGCTGGGGCCAACGTCCTGACTTTC.

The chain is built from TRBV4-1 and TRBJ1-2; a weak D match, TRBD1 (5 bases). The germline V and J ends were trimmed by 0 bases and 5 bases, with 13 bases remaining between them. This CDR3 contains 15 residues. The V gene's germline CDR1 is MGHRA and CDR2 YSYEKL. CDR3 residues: CASSQEFYRTYGYTF. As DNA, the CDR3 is TGCGCCAGCAGCCAAGAATTCTACAGGACATATGGCTACACCTTC.

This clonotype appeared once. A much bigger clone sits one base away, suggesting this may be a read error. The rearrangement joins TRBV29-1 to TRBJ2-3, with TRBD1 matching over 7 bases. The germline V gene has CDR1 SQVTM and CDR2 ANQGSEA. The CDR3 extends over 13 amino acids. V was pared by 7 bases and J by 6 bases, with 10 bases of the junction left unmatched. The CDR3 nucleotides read TGCAGCGCAACTTCGGGACAGAGGGATACGCAGTATTTT. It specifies CSATSGQRDTQYF.

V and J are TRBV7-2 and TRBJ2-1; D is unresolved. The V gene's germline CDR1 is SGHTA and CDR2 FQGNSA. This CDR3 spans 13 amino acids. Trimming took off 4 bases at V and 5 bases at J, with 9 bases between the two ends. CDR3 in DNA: TGTGCCAGCAGCTCGAATGGTAACAATGAGCAGTTCTTC. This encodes CASSSNGNNEQFF.

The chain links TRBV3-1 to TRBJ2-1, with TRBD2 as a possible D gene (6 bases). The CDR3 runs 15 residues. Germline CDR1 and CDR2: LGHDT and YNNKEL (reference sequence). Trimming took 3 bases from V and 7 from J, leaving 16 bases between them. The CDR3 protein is CASSQRGGSNNEQFF. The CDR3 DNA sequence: TGTGCCAGCAGCCAGAGAGGAGGGAGTAATAATGAGCAGTTCTTC.

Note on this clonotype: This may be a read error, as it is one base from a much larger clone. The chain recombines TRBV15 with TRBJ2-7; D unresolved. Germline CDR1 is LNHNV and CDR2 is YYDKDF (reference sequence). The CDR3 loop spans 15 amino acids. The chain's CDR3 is CATSRDVPVAYEQHF. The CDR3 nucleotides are TGTGCCACCAGCAGAGATGTCCCGGTAGCCTACGAGCAGCACTTC.

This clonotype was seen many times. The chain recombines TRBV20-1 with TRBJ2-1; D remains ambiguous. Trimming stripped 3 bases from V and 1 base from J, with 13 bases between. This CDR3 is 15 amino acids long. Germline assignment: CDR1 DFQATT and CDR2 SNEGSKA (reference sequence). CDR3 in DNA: TGCAGTGCTAGTTCCAGGCCGTTGTCCTACAATGAGCAGTTCTTC. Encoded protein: CSASSRPLSYNEQFF.

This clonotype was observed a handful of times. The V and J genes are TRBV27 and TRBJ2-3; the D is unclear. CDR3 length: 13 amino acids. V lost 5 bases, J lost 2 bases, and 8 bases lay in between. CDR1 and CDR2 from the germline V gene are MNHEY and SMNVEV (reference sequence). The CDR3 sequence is CASSPLLTDTQYF. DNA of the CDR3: TGTGCCAGCAGTCCTCTTCTCACAGATACGCAGTATTTT.

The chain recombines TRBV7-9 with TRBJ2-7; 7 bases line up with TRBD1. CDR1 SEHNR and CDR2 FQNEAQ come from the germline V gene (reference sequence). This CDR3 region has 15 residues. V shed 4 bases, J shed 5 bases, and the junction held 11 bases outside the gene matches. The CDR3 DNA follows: TGTGCCAGCAGCTCCGAGGACAGGATGCGCCACGAGCAGTACTTC. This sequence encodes CASSSEDRMRHEQYF. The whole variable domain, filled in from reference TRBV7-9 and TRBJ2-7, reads DTGVSQNPRHKITKRGQNVTFRCDPISEHNRLYWYRQTLGQGPEFLTYFQNEAQLEKSRLLSDRFSAERPKGSFSTLEIQRTEQGDSAMYLCASSSEDRMRHEQYFGPGTRLTVT.

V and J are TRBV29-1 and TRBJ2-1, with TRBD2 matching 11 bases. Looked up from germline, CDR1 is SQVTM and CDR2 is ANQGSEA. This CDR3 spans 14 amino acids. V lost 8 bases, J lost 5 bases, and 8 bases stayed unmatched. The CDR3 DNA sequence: TGCAGCTCCAACATACTAGCGGGGGACAATGAGCAGTTCTTC. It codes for CSSNILAGDNEQFF.

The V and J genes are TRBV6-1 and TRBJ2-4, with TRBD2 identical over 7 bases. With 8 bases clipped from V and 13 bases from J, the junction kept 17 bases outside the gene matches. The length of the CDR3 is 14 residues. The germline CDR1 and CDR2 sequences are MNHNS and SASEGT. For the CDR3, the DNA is TGTGCCAGCGTTAGCGGGTCGGGGGTCCTGGAGCAGTACTTC. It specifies CASVSGSGVLEQYF.